The 13 T cell receptor beta chains given below trace back to one sample, sequenced in a study of blood T cell repertoires in COVID-19. Profiled with immunoSEQ multiplex PCR; TCRdb holds only in-frame clones, not every one. The sample has fewer than 400,000 clones; roughly 86% are singletons. Sequencing was carried out using peripheral blood. These receptors came from a woman in her 30s with COVID-19, enrolled during active disease.

The CDR3 spells CASSLRPSGGLETQYF. In DNA form, the CDR3 reads TGCGCCAGCAGCTTACGGCCTAGCGGGGGGCTAGAGACCCAGTACTTC. V and J are TRBV5-1 and TRBJ2-5, with 11 bases matching TRBD2. V lost 2 bases to trimming and J lost 4 bases; unmatched junction nucleotides: 7. The CDR3 consists of 16 residues. Germline V gives CDR1 SGHRS, CDR2 YFSETQ. Full variable domain (missing parts from reference TRBV5-1 and TRBJ2-5): KAGVTQTPRYLIKTRGQQVTLSCSPISGHRSVSWYQQTPGQGLQFLFEYFSETQRNKGNFPGRFSGRQFSNSRSEMNVSTLELGDSALYLCASSLRPSGGLETQYFGPGTRLLVL.

This chain uses TRBV6-5 with TRBJ2-5; 7 bases line up with TRBD2. V trimming: 2 bases; J trimming: 5 bases; junction bases outside the gene matches: 5. The germline gives CDR1 MNHEY, CDR2 SVGAGI. CDR3 length: 14 residues. Here the CDR3 DNA reads TGTGCCAGCAGTTACGTGGGGGGGGGTGAGACCCAGTACTTC. It codes for CASSYVGGGETQYF.

The V and J genes are TRBV7-9 and TRBJ1-3, with D perhaps matching TRBD1 (5 bases). The CDR3 length is 16 residues. V gave up 7 bases and J gave up 0 bases, with 16 bases separating them. Germline assignment: CDR1 SEHNR and CDR2 FQNEAQ (reference sequence). The CDR3 coding sequence is TGTGCCAGCACCCTTACGGGGGAAGTCTCTGGAAACACCATATATTTT. Its protein product is CASTLTGEVSGNTIYF.

The J gene is TRBJ2-3, the V gene TRBV20-1; TRBD2 agrees at 8 bases. J gave up 2 bases and V 3 bases, and 13 bases lay outside the gene matches. The CDR3 runs to 17 residues. Germline V gives CDR1 DFQATT, CDR2 SNEGSKA (reference sequence). In DNA, the CDR3 is TGCAGTGCTAGTACCCCATGGGACGGGGGGGACACAGATACGCAGTATTTT. It codes for CSASTPWDGGDTDTQYF.

This clone was counted once. The chain combines TRBV28 with TRBJ2-7; tentatively, D is TRBD1 (5 bases). CDR1 and CDR2 from the germline V gene are MDHEN and SYDVKM. Trimming left V 9 bases short and J 0 bases short, with 6 bases between. The CDR3 contains 11 residues. In DNA form, the CDR3 reads TGTGCCAGGGACACCTCCTACGAGCAGTACGTC. Translating gives CARDTSYEQYV.

The J gene is TRBJ1-6, the V gene TRBV7-9, with TRBD1 matching over 7 bases. Germline CDR1 SEHNR, CDR2 FQNEAQ (reference sequence). V lost 2 bases to trimming and J lost 7 bases; unmatched junction nucleotides: 5. There are 15 residues in the CDR3. CDR3 sequence: CASSLLGQVNSPLHF. In DNA, the CDR3 is TGTGCCAGCAGCTTATTAGGACAGGTGAATTCACCCCTCCACTTT.

This clone was counted once. The chain employs TRBV7-2 and TRBJ2-7; 9 nucleotides align to TRBD2. This CDR3 is 17 amino acids long. With 3 bases clipped from V and 0 bases from J, the junction kept 9 bases outside the gene matches. In germline, CDR1 is SGHTA, CDR2 FQGNSA. This CDR3 is CASSFGSGGWSSYEQYF. DNA for the CDR3: TGTGCCAGCAGCTTCGGTAGCGGGGGTTGGAGCTCCTACGAGCAGTACTTC.

The chain couples TRBV19 to TRBJ2-1; TRBD1 agrees at 9 bases. Germline V CDR1 and CDR2: LNHDA, SQIVND (reference sequence). The ends lost 6 bases at V and 8 bases at J; junction bases unmatched: 8. The CDR3 contains 14 residues. CDR3 amino acids: CASSLGQGWYEQFF. CDR3 coding DNA: TGTGCCAGTAGCTTAGGACAGGGGTGGTATGAGCAGTTCTTC.

This sequence joins TRBV4-1 and TRBJ1-1; a possible D gene is TRBD1 (6 bases). V gave up 0 bases and J gave up 1 base, with 12 bases separating them. Germline assignment: CDR1 MGHRA and CDR2 YSYEKL. The CDR3 runs to 16 residues. CDR3 region: CASSQDSGVRNTEAFF. The CDR3 nucleotides are TGCGCCAGCAGCCAAGATTCAGGGGTTAGGAACACTGAAGCTTTCTTT.

A remark on this clone: The sample has other DNA sequences that encode this CDR3 too. The gene calls are TRBV3-1 (or the pseudogene TRBV3-2) and TRBJ1-3, with unresolved D. The germline V and J ends were trimmed by 1 base and 2 bases, with 6 bases remaining between them. Per the germline V gene, CDR1 is LGHDT and CDR2 is YNNKEL (reference sequence). This CDR3 has 14 amino acids. For the CDR3, the DNA is TGTGCCAGCAGCCAAGGTACAGCTGGAAACACCATATATTTT. Encoded protein: CASSQGTAGNTIYF.

The gene calls are TRBV11-2 and TRBJ1-2; D unresolved. CDR1 and CDR2 (germline): SGHAT, FQNNGV. V was pared by 4 bases and J by 6 bases, with 12 bases between. CDR3 size: 13 residues. In DNA, the CDR3 is TGTGCCAGCAGCTCCATGTCGATAGATGGCTACACCTTC. It encodes CASSSMSIDGYTF.

The CDR3 region is CASSVDTGYNSPLHF. CDR3 in DNA: TGTGCCAGCAGCGTAGACACGGGTTATAATTCACCCCTCCACTTT. The chain links TRBV9 to TRBJ1-6, with D uncertain. V was pared by 0 bases and J by 4 bases, with 8 bases between. This CDR3 has 15 residues. CDR1 and CDR2 (germline): SGDLS, YYNGEE.

The CDR3 reads CASSPMTGYNEQFF. The CDR3 DNA follows: TGTGCCAGCTCACCAATGACGGGATACAATGAGCAGTTCTTC. The gene calls are TRBV18 and TRBJ2-1; possible D gene TRBD2, 5 bases. The germline gives CDR1 KGHSH, CDR2 LQKENI. The CDR3 totals 14 residues. The V and J ends lost 2 bases and 4 bases respectively, with 9 bases between them.